This T cell receptor (beta chain) was captured in a study of blood T cell repertoires in COVID-19. Study details: Whether acute or convalescent, the COVID-19 samples came from the United States, Italy and Spain. Sources were T cells, B-cell-depleted T cells, or PBMCs; the material itself was cDNA or gDNA.

The V gene's germline CDR1 is MDHEN and CDR2 SYDVKM. The length of the CDR3 is 16 residues. Trimming removed 3 bases at V and 6 bases at J, with 15 bases between. The assay was immunoSEQ multiplex PCR, and TCRdb's table has in-frame clones only and misses some. The sample consists of fewer than 40,000 clones, around four fifths of them appearing once. This chain links TRBV28 with TRBJ1-6; perhaps TRBD1 as D (5 bases). The source material was peripheral blood. The clonotype comes from a human donor in a cohort sampled during active COVID-19. The CDR3 loop reads CASSFALGVGNSPLHF. The DNA for the CDR3 is TGTGCCAGCAGTTTCGCCTTAGGGGTAGGTAATTCACCCCTCCACTTT. The full variable domain, its missing parts supplied by reference TRBV28 and TRBJ1-6, is DVKVTQSSRYLVKRTGEKVFLECVQDMDHENMFWYRQDPGLGLRLIYFSYDVKMKEKGDIPEGYSVSREKKERFSLILESASTNQTSMYLCASSFALGVGNSPLHFGNGTRLTVT.